The 18 T cell receptor beta chains listed next were all sequenced from one sample in a study of blood T cell repertoires in COVID-19. Profiling relied on immunoSEQ multiplex PCR, and the TCRdb table lists in-frame clones only, not all of them. The sample includes around 200,000 clones, about 84% of them seen just once. Sequencing was done on a sample of peripheral blood. These receptors all come from a human donor in a cohort sampled during active COVID-19.

This chain uses TRBV4-1 with TRBJ1-1; D might be TRBD1 (6 bases). From germline, CDR1 is MGHRA and CDR2 YSYEKL. The length of the CDR3 is 14 residues. The V and J ends lost 3 bases and 1 base respectively, with 9 bases between them. As DNA, the CDR3 is TGCGCCAGCAGCCAGCGGGGGGCGAACACTGAAGCTTTCTTT. This translates into CASSQRGANTEAFF.

V gene TRBV24-1 combines with J gene TRBJ1-2, with 9 bases fitting TRBD1. CDR3 size: 19 residues. V lost 8 bases, J lost 4 bases, and 22 bases stayed unmatched. Germline assignment: CDR1 KGHDR and CDR2 SFDVKD. CDR3 sequence (DNA): TGTGCCACCAATTCTACCCCGGGGGGACAGGGCTTAGTCTTCTATGGCTACACCTTC. Translating it yields CATNSTPGGQGLVFYGYTF.

The chain couples TRBV5-8 to TRBJ2-5; TRBD1 matches 7 bases. The CDR3 totals 13 residues. CDR1 and CDR2 (germline): SGHTS, YDEGEE. The trim removed 4 bases at V and 4 bases at J, leaving 4 bases unmatched. The CDR3 nucleotides read TGTGCCAGCAGCCTGGGGGACAGAGAGACCCAGTACTTC. Protein product: CASSLGDRETQYF.

V gene TRBV6-5 combines with J gene TRBJ1-6, with TRBD1 identical over 7 bases. V trimming: 9 bases; J trimming: 5 bases; junction bases outside the gene matches: 4. Germline-derived CDR1 and CDR2 are MNHEY and SVGAGI. The length of the CDR3 is 13 residues. The CDR3 here is CASRTGDNSPLHF. The CDR3 bases are TGTGCCAGTCGGACAGGCGATAATTCACCCCTCCACTTT.

V and J are TRBV5-1 and TRBJ1-4; TRBD1 matches at 8 bases. CDR3 length: 16 residues. J gave up 2 bases and V 2 bases, and 5 bases lay outside the gene matches. The germline V gene encodes CDR1 SGHRS and CDR2 YFSETQ. Here the CDR3 DNA reads TGCGCCAGCAGCTTTGGCAGGGGGCAGACTAATGAAAAACTGTTTTTT. Its protein is CASSFGRGQTNEKLFF.

This rearrangement joins TRBV30 to TRBJ2-1; D is possibly TRBD1 (5 bases). Germline CDR1 GTSNPN, CDR2 SVGIG (reference sequence). The CDR3 is made up of 13 amino acids. The V end was cut by 2 bases, the J end by 9 bases, with 14 bases between. CDR3: CAWSPTQAGEQFF. The CDR3 nucleotides are TGTGCCTGGAGTCCGACACAGGCAGGTGAGCAGTTCTTC.

V is TRBV10-3 and J is TRBJ1-5, with a weak D call TRBD1 (6 bases). Germline lookup yields CDR1 ENHRY and CDR2 SYGVKD. CDR3 length: 15 residues. V dropped 2 bases and J dropped 5 bases, with 13 bases sitting between them. CDR3 residues: CAISEGRGSHQPQHF. The CDR3, as DNA: TGTGCCATCAGTGAGGGCAGGGGAAGTCATCAGCCCCAGCATTTT.

V is TRBV10-2 and J is TRBJ2-7; a weak D match, TRBD1 (5 bases). CDR1 is WSHSY, CDR2 SAAADI, per germline. Trimming cost V 1 base and J 10 bases, with 14 bases left between them. The CDR3 runs to 13 residues. CDR3 DNA sequence: TGCGCCAGCAGTGAGTTCCTCAGGGTGGAACAGTACTTC. It is translated as CASSEFLRVEQYF.

This clone was seen once. This CDR3 reads CSVGEQPEKLFF. For the CDR3, the DNA is TGCAGCGTTGGCGAACAGCCCGAAAAACTGTTTTTT. The gene calls are TRBV29-1 and TRBJ1-4, with no clear D. V lost 4 bases, J lost 8 bases, and 11 bases lay in between. The CDR3 totals 12 residues. The germline gives CDR1 SQVTM, CDR2 ANQGSEA.

The CDR3 sequence: CASSELAQRYGYTF. CDR3 DNA: TGTGCCAGCAGTGAATTGGCGCAGCGGTATGGCTACACCTTC. The rearrangement joins TRBV6-1 to TRBJ1-2; D uncertain. Trimming stripped 2 bases from V and 5 bases from J, with 12 bases between. Germline CDR1 is MNHNS and CDR2 is SASEGT. The CDR3 length is 14 residues.

This rearrangement joins TRBV5-5 to TRBJ1-2; no clear D gene. CDR1 is SGHKS and CDR2 is YYEKEE in the germline V gene (reference sequence). Trimming pared 6 bases from V and 3 bases from J, leaving 21 bases between. The CDR3 sequence is 16 residues long. The CDR3 nucleotides are TGTGCCAGCACGACCGAAGGAGGAGGATCGCACTATGGCTACACCTTC. It translates to CASTTEGGGSHYGYTF.

The chain carries TRBV5-6 and TRBJ1-3; possibly TRBD1 for D (5 bases). CDR3 length equals 16 residues. The V end was cut by 2 bases, the J end by 1 base, with 13 bases between. The germline gives CDR1 SGHDT, CDR2 YYEEEE. The CDR3 DNA reads as TGTGCCAGCAGCTTAGGAGGGGAGCTATCTGGAAACACCATATATTTT. Translation gives CASSLGGELSGNTIYF.

This clone showed up just once. This sequence joins TRBV7-9 and TRBJ1-2; TRBD1 is a possible D gene (6 bases). V was trimmed by 3 bases and J by 2 bases, leaving 10 bases between them. CDR1 and CDR2 (germline): SEHNR, FQNEAQ (reference sequence). This CDR3 spans 14 amino acids. The CDR3 sequence: CASSLLGQNYGYTF. CDR3 in DNA: TGTGCCAGCAGCTTGCTAGGACAGAACTATGGCTACACCTTC.

This chain joins TRBV5-4 and TRBJ2-7; possibly TRBD1 for D (6 bases). This CDR3 has 17 residues. Germline CDR1 is SGHNT and CDR2 is YYREEE (reference sequence). V dropped 4 bases and J dropped 4 bases, with 24 bases sitting between them. The CDR3 region has the DNA TGTGCCAGCAGCCCCGCCCCCCGGGACACCGGCGGGTACGAGCAGTACTTC. Encoded protein: CASSPAPRDTGGYEQYF.

The rearrangement links TRBV12-5 to TRBJ2-1; possible D gene TRBD1, 5 bases. V was shortened by 0 bases and J by 9 bases, with 9 bases between the two germline ends. CDR1 and CDR2 (germline): LGHNT, FRNRAP. The CDR3 sequence is 13 residues long. CDR3 sequence (DNA): TGTGCTAGTGGTTTGGTTGGGGCTGTTGAGCAGTTCTTC. It encodes CASGLVGAVEQFF. Looking up the rest from reference TRBV12-5 and TRBJ2-1 gives the full variable domain: DARVTQTPRHKVTEMGQEVTMRCQPILGHNTVFWYRQTMMQGLELLAYFRNRAPLDDSGMPKDRFSAEMPDATLATLKIQPSEPRDSAVYFCASGLVGAVEQFFGPGTRLTVL.

This chain joins TRBV9 and TRBJ1-5, with a possible D match to TRBD1 (5 bases). V was trimmed by 2 bases and J by 5 bases, leaving 11 bases between them. The CDR3 spans 14 residues. The V gene's germline CDR1 is SGDLS and CDR2 YYNGEE. The chain's CDR3 is CASSVGRDYQPQHF. CDR3 coding DNA: TGTGCCAGCAGCGTGGGCAGGGATTATCAGCCCCAGCATTTT.

V gene TRBV6-6 combines with J gene TRBJ2-7, with D possibly TRBD2 on 6 matching bases. V was shortened by 9 bases and J by 0 bases, with 15 bases between the two germline ends. Germline-derived CDR1 and CDR2 are MNHNY and SVGAGI (reference sequence). CDR3 length: 14 residues. The CDR3 sequence: CASRDSASSYEQYF. The CDR3 DNA sequence: TGTGCCAGTCGGGACTCCGCGAGCTCCTACGAGCAGTACTTC.

CDR3 nucleotides: TGTGCCAGCTCACCAGAACAGGGGGCTGTAGCCGGGGAGCTGTTTTTT. Translated, it gives CASSPEQGAVAGELFF. The chain links TRBV18 to TRBJ2-2; TRBD1 agrees at 9 bases. Per germline, CDR1 KGHSH and CDR2 LQKENI. V was pared by 2 bases and J by 6 bases, with 7 bases of the junction left unmatched. CDR3 length: 16 residues.